This T cell receptor beta chain emerged from a study of brain T cells in children with intractable seizures. Study-level results: Pre- and post-surgery blood differed in depth, so pre-surgery absences may be undersampling.

Remarks on this clone: Its antigen is not identified.

Measured with immunoSEQ multiplex PCR; TCRdb has only the in-frame clones, and not every one. Of 300,000 to 400,000 clones listed, about 94% were seen once; the top ten hold under 7%. The time point denotes: blood from clinic visit 5 months post-surgery; TSC patient then seizure free. At least one anti-epileptic drug was given before surgery. The sample consisted of peripheral blood, taken more than 4 months after surgery. This TCR came from a boy younger than two with tuberous sclerosis and intractable seizures.

CDR3 protein: CASSETSVSGELFF. In DNA, the CDR3 is TGTGCCAGCAGTGAGACTAGCGTGTCCGGGGAGCTGTTTTTT. V is TRBV2 and J is TRBJ2-2; 8 nucleotides match TRBD2. CDR3 length: 14 residues. In germline, CDR1 is SNHLY, CDR2 FYNNEI. J lost 6 bases, V lost 3 bases, and 3 bases had no gene match.